One TCR beta chain is described in this entry. The entry originates in a study of T cell responses to AZD1222 COVID-19 vaccine. TCRdb's copy holds only in-frame clones and misses some; the assay was immunoSEQ multiplex PCR. The top ten clones hold less than 4% of a sample with tens of thousands of clones, roughly 90% of them seen once. CDR1 is GTSNPN and CDR2 is SVGIG in the germline V gene (reference sequence). V lost 3 bases and J lost 4; bases outside the gene matches: 5. The CDR3 spans 14 residues. V is TRBV30 and J is TRBJ1-4, with 7 bases that match TRBD1. The TCR originated in an adult who received the AZD1222 COVID-19 vaccine. This specimen consisted of peripheral blood, obtained 28 days after the second AZD1222 dose. CDR3 region: CAWSWDRHNEKLFF. CDR3 in DNA: TGTGCCTGGAGCTGGGACAGACATAATGAAAAACTGTTTTTT.